Listed below are T cell receptor beta chains from one sample, sequenced in a study of control samples from healthy donors and cancer patients. TCRdb keeps only in-frame clones here, not all; method: immunoSEQ multiplex PCR. This sample has about 180,000 clones; around 90% occur once, and the top ten carry approximately 1.4%. Sequencing was performed on blood. These receptors all stem from a woman aged 45-65 years in good health. Both conserved end residues are part of each CDR3. The D gene is left open where the match is weak. Only some rows state a clone size, as once, few, many or a class for expanded clones.

TRBV6-5	once	NA	TRBJ2-3	TGTGCCAGCACTGCCGGGCCATACACAGATACGCAGTATTTT	CASTAGPYTDTQYF
TRBV18	NA	NA	TRBJ2-1	TGTGCCAGCTCACCACCGGGCGGGAACTCCTACAATGAGCAGTTCTTC	CASSPPGGNSYNEQFF
TRBV5-6	NA	NA	TRBJ2-2	TGTGCCAGCAGCTTGGCCTCGAACACCGGGGAGCTGTTTTTT	CASSLASNTGELFF
TRBV3-1/TRBV3-2	once	TRBD2	TRBJ2-7	TGTGCCAGCAGCCAAGTACTGGGCGGGGGGGAGCAGTACTTC	CASSQVLGGGEQYF
TRBV6-1	NA	NA	TRBJ2-1	TGTGCCAGCAGTGAACCGTACAGGGTTGGGCATGAGCAGTTCTTC	CASSEPYRVGHEQFF
TRBV4-3	NA	TRBD2	TRBJ2-1	TGCGCCAGCAGCCAAGGTCTAGCGGCCTCCTACAATGAGCAGTTCTTC	CASSQGLAASYNEQFF
TRBV7-2	NA	NA	TRBJ1-1	TGTGCCAGCAGCCCCCTTGGAGGTAGCACTGAAGCTTTCTTT	CASSPLGGSTEAFF
TRBV7-8	NA	NA	TRBJ2-1	TGTGCCAGCAGCTTAGAGGGCGGCTACAATGAGCAGTTCTTC	CASSLEGGYNEQFF
TRBV3-1/TRBV3-2	NA	NA	TRBJ2-5	TGTGCCAGCAGCCAAATGTCACTAGGGGGGGAGACCCAGTACTTC	CASSQMSLGGETQYF
TRBV7-2	NA	NA	TRBJ1-2	TGTGCCAGCAGCTTATCGATTGCTAACTATGGCTACACCTTC	CASSLSIANYGYTF
TRBV4-1	NA	TRBD2	TRBJ2-2	TGCGCCAGCAGCCAATCCGGGACTAAAAACACCGGGGAGCTGTTTTTT	CASSQSGTKNTGELFF
TRBV28	NA	NA	TRBJ1-5	TGTGCCAGCATGACAGTCGGCTATCCCCAGCATTTT	CASMTVGYPQHF
TRBV28	NA	TRBD2	TRBJ2-3	TGTGCTACTGGGACTAGCGGGGGGGGAGATACGCAGTATTTT	CATGTSGGGDTQYF
TRBV2	NA	TRBD1	TRBJ1-2	TGTGCCAGCAGTGAAAGCCCGGGACAGGGTGGGGGCTACACCTTC	CASSESPGQGGGYTF
TRBV6-5	once	NA	TRBJ2-2	TGTGCCACCCTGGACGGCTACACCGGGGAGCTGTTTTTT	CATLDGYTGELFF
TRBV11-3	NA	NA	TRBJ2-5	TGTGCCAGCAGCTTCGGGACTTTGGAGACCCAGTACTTC	CASSFGTLETQYF
TRBV3-1/TRBV3-2	NA	TRBD1	TRBJ1-2	TGTGCCAGCAGCGCCGGACAGGCGTCCTATGGCTACACCTTC	CASSAGQASYGYTF
TRBV5-1	NA	NA	TRBJ2-5	TGCGCCAGCAGATGGGGGAACCAAGAGACCCAGTACTTC	CASRWGNQETQYF
TRBV6-2/TRBV6-3	few	TRBD2	TRBJ2-7	TGTGCCAGCAGTCCAGAAGGACTAGCGAGCGCCTACGAGCAGTACTTC	CASSPEGLASAYEQYF
TRBV19	NA	TRBD2	TRBJ2-3	TGTGCCAGTAGTATCGCGGCTAGCGGGGGTGATACGCAGTATTTT	CASSIAASGGDTQYF
TRBV5-1	NA	NA	TRBJ1-5	TGCGCCAGCAGCTTGGAAACGGGGATGGATCAGCCCCAGCATTTT	CASSLETGMDQPQHF
TRBV6-5	NA	TRBD2	TRBJ2-7	TGTGCCAGCAGGCGATCGTTAGCGGGAAGCAGCGAGCAGTACTTC	CASRRSLAGSSEQYF
TRBV5-4	once	TRBD2	TRBJ2-3	TGTGCCAGCGGAGGACTAGCGGGTTTAGTGAACTGGGATTTT	CASGGLAGLVNWDF
TRBV28	NA	TRBD1	TRBJ1-1	TGTGCCAGCAGGCGACAGGGTTTGAACACTGAAGCTTTCTTT	CASRRQGLNTEAFF
TRBV14	NA	NA	TRBJ1-6	TGTGCCAGCAGCCAAGATCACGGAGGCGATAATTCACCCCTCCACTTT	CASSQDHGGDNSPLHF
TRBV15	NA	TRBD2	TRBJ2-5	TGTGCCACCAGCAGAACTAGCGGCCAAGAGACCCAGTACTTC	CATSRTSGQETQYF
TRBV6-2/TRBV6-3	NA	NA	TRBJ1-1	TGTGCCAGCAGTCCCGACAGGATGAACACTGAAGCTTTCTTT	CASSPDRMNTEAFF
TRBV18	NA	NA	TRBJ2-1	TGTGCCAGCTCACCAAGGTCCGGGCGTGGAGAGCAGTTCTTC	CASSPRSGRGEQFF
TRBV7-2	NA	NA	TRBJ1-4	TGTGCCAGCAGCTTAGAGGGTGTTCCTGCAACTAATGAAAAACTGTTTTTT	CASSLEGVPATNEKLFF
TRBV21-1	NA	NA	TRBJ2-7	TGTGCCAGCAGCCCGCGGCAGAGGCCTTTGAGCTCCTACGAGCAGTACTTC	CASSPRQRPLSSYEQYF
TRBV19	NA	TRBD2	TRBJ2-5	TGTGCCAGTAGCCCTCTTCGGGGGGGGCAAGAGACCCAGTACTTC	CASSPLRGGQETQYF
TRBV7-2	NA	NA	TRBJ1-4	TGTGCCAGCAGCCCGGGGGTGGGTAGATCTGAAAAACTGTTTTTT	CASSPGVGRSEKLFF
TRBV6-2/TRBV6-3	NA	NA	TRBJ1-4	TGTGCCAGCAGTTACGGGGGAGGCATCTCATCTAATGAAAAACTGTTTTTT	CASSYGGGISSNEKLFF
TRBV10-1	NA	TRBD1	TRBJ1-1	TGCGCCAGCAGTGAGTCTGTGACAGGGGGCGCGAACACTGAAGCTTTCTTT	CASSESVTGGANTEAFF
TRBV5-1	NA	TRBD2	TRBJ2-1	TGCGCCAGCAGCTTGGGACTAGCGGGTTTGGGGTCCTACAATGAGCAGTTCTTC	CASSLGLAGLGSYNEQFF
TRBV30	few	TRBD1	TRBJ1-2	TGTGCCTCGTCCCGGGACAGGGGGTCTAGGGGCTACACCTTC	CASSRDRGSRGYTF
TRBV5-6	once	TRBD1	TRBJ2-1	TGTGCCAGCAGCTCCATGACAGGGGGCTCCTACAATGAGCAGTTCTTC	CASSSMTGGSYNEQFF
TRBV4-1	NA	NA	TRBJ1-4	TGCGCCAGCAGCCAAGAGGACGGGCGATCGGGTGAAAAACTGTTTTTT	CASSQEDGRSGEKLFF
TRBV5-1	NA	TRBD1	TRBJ1-4	TGCGCCAGCAGCTCGGGACAGCCTAATGAAAAACTGTTTTTT	CASSSGQPNEKLFF